The text below deals with one TCR beta chain. Authors' processing steps: Nucleated cell number was recorded as an estimate derived from reference gene primer amplification. Assay used: immunoSEQ multiplex PCR; TCRdb lists only in-frame clones, some missing. V and J calls and clone size come straight from that table; D and trimming were deduced from the DNA. The table has about 300,000 clones, approximately 88% seen once; the top ten hold under 2%. Trimming removed 4 bases at V and 4 bases at J, with 20 bases between. The CDR3 consists of 17 residues. Germline V gene sequence: CDR1 LGHNA, CDR2 YNFKEQ. This sample was taken from a study of blood T cell repertoires in COVID-19. Across the whole study: The cDNA or gDNA used as material had been derived from T cells, B-cell-depleted T cells, or PBMCs.

The V call is TRBV4-2, the J call TRBJ1-3, with D maybe TRBD1 (6 bases). The TCR originated in a woman under 40 with COVID-19, enrolled during active disease. Sequenced material: peripheral blood. The chain's CDR3 is CASSLHLDRRGGNTIYF. CDR3 nucleotides: TGTGCCAGCAGCCTACACCTTGACAGGCGAGGAGGAAACACCATATATTTT.